The 27 T cell receptor beta chains given below trace back to one sample, sequenced in a study of post-analysis software for immune sequencing data. No antigens are known for them. Regarding the study as a whole: Patients carried a few TRBV segments more frequently than controls did, and TRBV5-6, TRBV5-1 and TRBV20-1 were among them.

Prepared TCR beta cDNA libraries contained unique molecular identifiers. One entry per CDR3 protein, called by TCRdb with MiXCR from the PCR reads. The sample records hundreds of thousands of distinct CDR3 sequences, 59% being singletons. Sequencing was performed on blood. Every receptor here comes from a girl under 10 years old with multiple sclerosis.

V and J are TRBV5-1 and TRBJ1-1, with a weak D call TRBD1 (6 bases). Germline CDR1 SGHRS, CDR2 YFSETQ. CDR3 length equals 17 residues. Trimming stripped 0 bases from V and 5 bases from J, with 20 bases between. The CDR3 DNA sequence: TGCGCCAGCAGCTTGGAAACTACAGGGTTTCCGAGGACTGAAGCTTTCTTT. This sequence encodes CASSLETTGFPRTEAFF.

J is TRBJ2-1 and V is TRBV9, with TRBD1 identical over 8 bases. The junction had 2 bases not matched to a gene; V was cut back by 0 bases and J by 6 bases. The germline CDR1 and CDR2 sequences are SGDLS and YYNGEE. This CDR3 has 14 residues. The CDR3 region is CASSVVGQGNEQFF. In nucleotides, the CDR3 is TGTGCCAGCAGCGTAGTCGGACAGGGCAATGAGCAGTTCTTC.

The V and J genes are TRBV6-1 and TRBJ1-5; TRBD1 might be the D (6 bases). The germline gives CDR1 MNHNS, CDR2 SASEGT. The CDR3 has 16 amino acids. Trimming removed 6 bases from V and 3 bases from J, with 18 bases in between. In nucleotides, the CDR3 is TGTGCCAGCAGGCCCACAGGGAGAGGAAACAATCAGCCCCAGCATTTT. It translates to CASRPTGRGNNQPQHF.

The chain couples TRBV11-2 to TRBJ2-3; the D gene could be TRBD1 or TRBD2 (5 bases each). V dropped 1 base and J dropped 1 base, with 12 bases sitting between them. The germline gives CDR1 SGHAT, CDR2 FQNNGV. The CDR3 loop spans 16 amino acids. CDR3 loop: CASSLGPLGGTDTQYF. The CDR3 nucleotides are TGTGCCAGCAGCTTAGGACCTCTGGGGGGCACAGATACGCAGTATTTT.

V gene TRBV7-2 combines with J gene TRBJ2-7; D uncertain. Between the trimmed V and J ends, which lost 5 bases and 6 bases, there was a span of 11 bases. Germline values: CDR1 SGHTA, CDR2 FQGNSA. The CDR3 length is 12 residues. The CDR3 region is CASSGAPTEQYF. DNA of the CDR3: TGTGCCAGCAGCGGCGCACCAACCGAGCAGTACTTC. Full variable domain (outside the CDR3, taken from reference TRBV7-2 and TRBJ2-7): GAGVSQSPSNKVTEKGKDVELRCDPISGHTALYWYRQSLGQGLEFLIYFQGNSAPDKSGLPSDRFSAERTGGSVSTLTIQRTQQEDSAVYLCASSGAPTEQYFGPGTRLTVT.

The gene calls are TRBV18 and TRBJ2-3; D could derive from TRBD1 or TRBD2 (6 bases each). V was pared by 4 bases and J by 6 bases, with 17 bases between. The CDR3 totals 15 residues. Germline lookup yields CDR1 KGHSH and CDR2 LQKENI. The DNA for the CDR3 is TGTGCCAGCTCACTGCGGGACACCCTGACGGATACGCAGTATTTT. Its translation is CASSLRDTLTDTQYF. The full variable domain, rest sourced from reference TRBV18 and TRBJ2-3, is NAGVMQNPRHLVRRRGQEARLRCSPMKGHSHVYWYRQLPEEGLKFMVYLQKENIIDESGMPKERFSAEFPKEGPSILRIQQVVRGDSAAYFCASSLRDTLTDTQYFGPGTRLTVL.

The sample holds a few counts of this clonotype. This chain uses TRBV4-2 with TRBJ2-5; TRBD2 matches at 8 bases. CDR3 size: 15 residues. The trim removed 0 bases at V and 4 bases at J, leaving 4 bases unmatched. Germline CDR1 LGHNA, CDR2 YNFKEQ. CDR3: CASSQEGSGGETQYF. As DNA, the CDR3 is TGTGCCAGCAGCCAAGAGGGGAGCGGGGGAGAGACCCAGTACTTC.

Only a few counts were recorded for this clonotype. J is TRBJ2-1 and V is TRBV29-1, with D possibly called TRBD1 or TRBD2 (6 bases each). V dropped 4 bases and J dropped 5 bases, with 21 bases sitting between them. In germline, CDR1 is SQVTM, CDR2 ANQGSEA. The CDR3 runs to 16 residues. CDR3 DNA sequence: TGCAGCGTTGGGGGAGGCGACAGGCGGTCCCACAATGAGCAGTTCTTC. Translation: CSVGGGDRRSHNEQFF.

The V and J genes are TRBV12-3 or TRBV12-4 and TRBJ2-5; TRBD2 might be the D (6 bases). The CDR3 length is 14 residues. V was shortened by 5 bases and J by 7 bases, with 17 bases between the two germline ends. CDR3 sequence reads: CASSLQGDSGTQYF. In DNA form, the CDR3 reads TGTGCCAGCAGTCTCCAAGGGGACTCCGGGACCCAGTACTTC.

The rearrangement uses TRBV5-1 and TRBJ2-3, with 10 positions matching TRBD1. V shed 3 bases, J shed 3 bases, and the junction held 4 bases outside the gene matches. CDR3 length: 15 amino acids. Germline CDR1 and CDR2: SGHRS and YFSETQ. The CDR3 DNA reads as TGCGCCAGCAGCTCCGGACAGGGGGAGACAGATACGCAGTATTTT. Its protein is CASSSGQGETDTQYF.

The chain employs TRBV7-6 and TRBJ2-6; a possible D gene is TRBD2 (5 bases). The CDR3 totals 16 residues. Germline CDR1 SGHVS, CDR2 FNYEAQ. Trimming removed 4 bases at V and 5 bases at J, with 15 bases between. CDR3 in amino acids: CASSSPGVRRANVLTF. DNA for the CDR3: TGTGCCAGCAGCTCGCCCGGGGTGAGGAGGGCCAACGTCCTGACTTTC. The full variable domain, rest sourced from reference TRBV7-6 and TRBJ2-6, is GAGVSQSPRYKVTKRGQDVALRCDPISGHVSLYWYRQALGQGPEFLTYFNYEAQQDKSGLPNDRFSAERPEGSISTLTIQRTEQRDSAMYRCASSSPGVRRANVLTFGAGSRLTVL.

This chain joins TRBV28 and TRBJ1-2; 7 nucleotides line up with TRBD1. In germline, CDR1 is MDHEN, CDR2 SYDVKM. The CDR3 has 13 amino acids. The V and J ends lost 6 bases and 5 bases, in that order; junction bases with no gene match: 6. The CDR3 DNA sequence: TGTGCCAGCAGCAGGGACAGCATATATGGCTACACCTTC. Translated: CASSRDSIYGYTF.

As concerns this clonotype: One junction end disagrees with the germline gene, perhaps due to a read error. The V gene is TRBV7-3, the J gene TRBJ2-1; 8 positions match TRBD2. The CDR3 is 15 amino acids. CDR1 and CDR2 from the germline V gene are SGHTA and FQGTGA. In DNA, the CDR3 is TGTGCCAGCAGCATAACGGGACTAGAGGGATATGAGCAGTTCTTC. Its translation: CASSITGLEGYEQFF.

Only a few counts were recorded for this clonotype. The V gene is TRBV20-1, the J gene TRBJ2-5; 10 bases line up with TRBD1. Germline CDR1 is DFQATT and CDR2 is SNEGSKA (reference sequence). The CDR3 has 14 amino acids. V was pared by 5 bases and J by 5 bases, with 8 bases of the junction left unmatched. The CDR3 spells CSAWTGGNFETQYF. Here the CDR3 DNA reads TGCAGTGCTTGGACAGGGGGTAATTTTGAGACCCAGTACTTC.

The chain has TRBV9 and TRBJ2-3; D not certain. Trimming removed 3 bases from V and 2 bases from J, with 10 bases in between. This CDR3 has 14 residues. Germline-derived CDR1 and CDR2 are SGDLS and YYNGEE. The CDR3: CASSERSYTDTQYF. CDR3 DNA sequence: TGTGCCAGCAGCGAACGGTCATACACAGATACGCAGTATTTT. Filled out from reference TRBV9 and TRBJ2-3, the complete variable domain reads DSGVTQTPKHLITATGQRVTLRCSPRSGDLSVYWYQQSLDQGLQFLIQYYNGEERAKGNILERFSAQQFPDLHSELNLSSLELGDSALYFCASSERSYTDTQYFGPGTRLTVL.

The rearrangement links TRBV6-2 or TRBV6-3 to TRBJ1-5, with 8 bases fitting TRBD1. V shed 6 bases and J 6 bases; nucleotides not matched to a gene: 7. In germline, CDR1 is MNHEY, CDR2 SVGEGT. The CDR3 extends over 14 amino acids. CDR3: CASRHQGAGQPQHF. The CDR3 bases are TGTGCCAGCAGACATCAGGGGGCTGGTCAGCCCCAGCATTTT.

This clonotype was seen a handful of times. The rearrangement joins TRBV5-5 to TRBJ2-3; unclear D gene. Looked up from germline, CDR1 is SGHKS and CDR2 is YYEKEE (reference sequence). This CDR3 has 14 residues. V shed 5 bases and J shed 6 bases, with 16 bases lying between them. The CDR3 DNA is TGTGCCAGCAGGGCGCCGCCCACGGCGGATACGCAGTATTTT. Translated: CASRAPPTADTQYF.

The chain uses TRBV11-2 and TRBJ1-1, with D uncertain. Trimming shortened V by 1 base and J by 5 bases, and 8 bases separated the two germline ends. The CDR3 has 13 residues. From germline, CDR1 is SGHAT and CDR2 FQNNGV. CDR3 sequence reads: CASSLGRLTEAFF. The CDR3 region has the DNA TGTGCCAGCAGCTTAGGAAGGTTGACTGAAGCTTTCTTT.

The rearrangement links TRBV12-3 or TRBV12-4 to TRBJ2-5; D may correspond to TRBD1 or TRBD2 (5 bases each). With 4 bases removed from V and 5 bases from J, the gap between germline ends came to 14 bases. CDR3 length equals 14 residues. The DNA of the CDR3 is TGTGCCAGCAGTTCCCGTGGCAGGGAGGAGACCCAGTACTTC. Translating it yields CASSSRGREETQYF.

The chain carries TRBV20-1 and TRBJ2-3; D is perhaps TRBD1 or TRBD2 (5 bases each). V was trimmed by 4 bases and J by 5 bases, leaving 16 bases between them. CDR1 and CDR2 (germline): DFQATT, SNEGSKA (reference sequence). The CDR3 loop spans 14 amino acids. For the CDR3, the DNA is TGCAGTGCTACTTCCGGGGCCAGGAGAGATACGCAGTATTTT. As protein: CSATSGARRDTQYF.

The chain is built from TRBV2 and TRBJ2-7; no reliable D call. Trimming left V 2 bases short and J 3 bases short, with 11 bases between. This CDR3 comprises 14 residues. Germline V gives CDR1 SNHLY, CDR2 FYNNEI. The CDR3 here is CASSEKGFLYEQYF. The CDR3 DNA reads TGTGCCAGCAGTGAAAAAGGGTTCCTCTACGAGCAGTACTTC.

The rearrangement links TRBV29-1 to TRBJ1-2; the match to TRBD1 covers 8 bases. Germline CDR1 SQVTM, CDR2 ANQGSEA. This CDR3 is built from 11 residues. The J segment lost 4 bases and the V segment lost 7 bases, leaving 2 bases of the junction unmatched. The DNA for the CDR3 is TGCAGCGCACAGGGGGTCTATGGCTACACCTTC. It translates to CSAQGVYGYTF.

The V gene is TRBV7-6, the J gene TRBJ2-3; 8 nucleotides agree with TRBD2. Germline V lookup: CDR1 SGHVS, CDR2 FNYEAQ. V trimming: 6 bases; J trimming: 6 bases; junction bases outside the gene matches: 14. This CDR3 contains 16 residues. The CDR3: CASSPRRAGDGDTQYF. CDR3 nucleotide sequence: TGTGCCAGCAGTCCCCGGCGAGCGGGAGACGGGGATACGCAGTATTTT.

This chain links TRBV29-1 with TRBJ2-7; possible D gene TRBD1, 5 bases. The last part of the DNA fits TRBJ2-5 better; the J call may be wrong. Germline V lookup: CDR1 SQVTM, CDR2 ANQGSEA. The CDR3 has 13 amino acids. In nucleotides, the CDR3 is TGCAGCGTTGCAGAAGGGGCCTGGGAGACCCAGTACTTC. It is translated as CSVAEGAWETQYF.

This clonotype was seen more than once but under ten times. The chain employs TRBV29-1 and TRBJ2-5, with 10 bases matching TRBD1. Germline-derived CDR1 and CDR2 are SQVTM and ANQGSEA. The CDR3 contains 14 residues. The J segment lost 3 bases and the V segment lost 6 bases, leaving 7 bases of the junction unmatched. CDR3 sequence (DNA): TGCAGCGTCGCCCTGGGGACAGGGGAAGAGACCCAGTACTTC. The encoded protein is CSVALGTGEETQYF.

The rearrangement links TRBV5-6 to TRBJ2-4; D may be TRBD2 (6 bases). The assigned J gene may be wrong: the sequence end matches TRBJ2-7 better. The CDR3 runs 15 residues. CDR1 is SGHDT and CDR2 is YYEEEE in the germline V gene. CDR3 protein: CASRLVGTASYEQYF. CDR3 DNA sequence: TGTGCCAGCAGACTGGTAGGGACTGCCTCCTACGAGCAGTACTTC.

This chain connects TRBV7-9 to TRBJ1-1; no clear D gene. The germline CDR1 and CDR2 sequences are SEHNR and FQNEAQ (reference sequence). This CDR3 spans 14 amino acids. Between the trimmed V and J ends, which lost 2 bases and 7 bases, there was a span of 14 bases. CDR3 in amino acids: CASSLRVEGSEAFF. DNA of the CDR3: TGTGCCAGCAGCTTAAGAGTAGAGGGTAGTGAAGCTTTCTTT.